The clone carrying this T cell receptor (beta chain) was observed at least ten times. The data were taken from a study of metastatic and nonmetastatic thyroid tumors. TCRdb reassembled clones from the PCR reads with MiXCR. The sample yields tens of thousands of clones, around 13% seen once. Nobody among the patients had been given any treatment before thyroid surgery. Looked up from germline, CDR1 is MNHEY and CDR2 is SMNVEV (reference sequence). The CDR3 runs to 16 residues. The V and J ends lost 4 bases and 5 bases, in that order; junction bases with no gene match: 6. The specimen sequenced was tumor tissue. The gene calls are TRBV27 and TRBJ2-2; TRBD2 agrees at 11 bases. This TCR was recovered from a female donor with papillary thyroid cancer or a benign thyroid nodule (not recorded which). Some clones in this sample may be carry-over from other donors' samples. CDR3 amino acids: CASSYLASGRTGELFF. CDR3 in DNA: TGTGCCAGCAGTTATTTAGCTAGCGGGAGGACCGGGGAGCTGTTTTTT.